One T cell receptor beta chain is described in this entry. V lost 0 bases and J lost 2; bases outside the gene matches: 3. Germline V gene sequence: CDR1 MGHRA, CDR2 YSYEKL. CDR3 length: 15 amino acids. Authors' processing steps: Estimation of nucleated cell counts relied on the amplification of reference gene primers. Assay used: immunoSEQ multiplex PCR; TCRdb lists only in-frame clones, some missing. The V and J calls and clone size are taken from that table; D and trimming were inferred from the DNA. The table shows 100,000 or so clones, with about 85% occurring only once. These data belong to a study of blood T cell repertoires in COVID-19. Overall study: Donors in the United States, Italy and Spain gave samples during acute or convalescent COVID-19.

The origin of this receptor is a woman aged 65 to 85 with active or convalescent COVID-19. This chain links TRBV4-1 with TRBJ1-2; 7 bases line up with TRBD1. Sequences were obtained from peripheral blood. The CDR3 DNA reads TGCGCCAGCAGCCAAGACTCGACAGGGAACTATGGCTACACCTTC. As protein: CASSQDSTGNYGYTF.